Presented here are 8 T cell receptor beta chains from one specimen sequenced in a study of blood T cells in healthy people across ages. For the second PCR, which ran for 7 to 11 cycles, a sample-barcoded 5' primer and a J-beta primer mix were used. TCRdb itself ran the 5' RACE reads through MiXCR, one entry per CDR3 protein. The sample records about 1.4 million distinct CDR3 sequences, almost 60% being singletons. Input material: blood. Receptors originate from a man aged 18 to 29 in good health.

The chain uses TRBV29-1 and TRBJ1-1; perhaps TRBD1 as D (5 bases). The V and J ends lost 7 bases and 3 bases respectively, with 12 bases between them. Germline V gene sequence: CDR1 SQVTM, CDR2 ANQGSEA. The CDR3 is 12 amino acids. As DNA, the CDR3 is TGCAGCGCTCTCTCGGGGGACACTGAAGCTTTCTTT. It yields the protein CSALSGDTEAFF. The variable domain in full, with the rest retrieved from reference TRBV29-1 and TRBJ1-1, is SAVISQKPSRDICQRGTSLTIQCQVDSQVTMMFWYRQQPGQSLTLIATANQGSEATYESGFVIDKFPISRPNLTFSTLTVSNMSPEDSSIYLCSALSGDTEAFFGQGTRLTVV.

V and J are TRBV27 and TRBJ2-3, with D perhaps matching TRBD2 (7 bases). The germline V gene encodes CDR1 MNHEY and CDR2 SMNVEV (reference sequence). This CDR3 contains 17 residues. V was pared by 1 base and J by 0 bases, with 14 bases between. The CDR3 nucleotides are TGTGCCAGCAGTTTATTCGGGGGGCTACCTAGCACAGATACGCAGTATTTT. Translation gives CASSLFGGLPSTDTQYF.

This clonotype was recorded once. In DNA, the CDR3 is TGTGCCAGCCAAAACGGACAGGGGCCCTCAATTGATGAGCAGTTCTTC. It codes for CASQNGQGPSIDEQFF. The chain combines TRBV14 with TRBJ2-1, with 9 bases aligning to TRBD1. The CDR3 consists of 16 residues. The germline V gene has CDR1 SGHDN and CDR2 FVKESK. With 8 bases clipped from V and 8 bases from J, the junction kept 16 bases outside the gene matches.

This chain connects TRBV6-5 to TRBJ1-1; 9 bases are a match to TRBD1. V lost 6 bases and J lost 4; bases outside the gene matches: 3. Germline CDR1 MNHEY, CDR2 SVGAGI. The CDR3 length is 13 residues. CDR3 bases: TGTGCCAGCAGACAGGGGGCTGGCACTGAAGCTTTCTTT. This encodes CASRQGAGTEAFF.

This sequence joins TRBV29-1 and TRBJ2-1; 9 bases are a match to TRBD1. V lost 1 base and J lost 5; bases outside the gene matches: 3. The CDR3 is made up of 14 amino acids. CDR1 is SQVTM and CDR2 is ANQGSEA in the germline V gene. CDR3 coding DNA: TGCAGCGTTGAAGGGACAGGGGCCGACAATGAGCAGTTCTTC. Translating gives CSVEGTGADNEQFF.

The chain uses TRBV7-9 and TRBJ2-7; D possibly uses TRBD1 or TRBD2 (5 bases each). The V end lost 2 bases, the J end lost 2 bases, and 10 bases lay between the germline ends. The germline gives CDR1 SEHNR, CDR2 FQNEAQ (reference sequence). This CDR3 comprises 14 residues. CDR3 nucleotides: TGTGCCAGCAGCTTATTGGGACGGACCTACGAGCAGTACTTC. It specifies CASSLLGRTYEQYF.

The rearrangement uses TRBV6-5 and TRBJ2-5, with D possibly being TRBD2 (7 bases). Germline V CDR1 and CDR2: MNHEY, SVGAGI. The CDR3 runs to 14 residues. With 5 bases removed from V and 2 bases from J, the gap between germline ends came to 12 bases. The CDR3 is CASSPRGAQETQYF. In nucleotides, the CDR3 is TGTGCCAGCAGTCCCCGGGGGGCACAAGAGACCCAGTACTTC.

This clonotype turned up a few times. The chain combines TRBV9 with TRBJ2-3; possibly TRBD1 for D (6 bases). There are 19 residues in the CDR3. V dropped 4 bases and J dropped 0 bases, with 24 bases sitting between them. CDR1 and CDR2 from the germline V gene are SGDLS and YYNGEE. The CDR3 DNA follows: TGTGCCAGCAGCCAAGGTCAGGGGAGCGGAGCTACTAGCACAGATACGCAGTATTTT. It specifies CASSQGQGSGATSTDTQYF.